What follows are 9 T cell receptor beta chains derived from one specimen sequenced in a study of T cell repertoires in cytomegalovirus infection. TCRdb independently ran MiXCR on the reads; one entry per CDR3 protein. The table includes about 180,000 distinct CDR3 sequences, under 15% detected once. Source material: PBMCs. These receptors all come from a human donor in good health (CMV status not recorded). Some clones in this sample may be carry-over from other donors' samples.

This clonotype occurred many times. V usage is TRBV29-1 and J usage is TRBJ2-6; D is unclear. The CDR3 has 14 amino acids. V lost 5 bases to trimming and J lost 0 bases, with 8 bases between them. In germline, CDR1 is SQVTM, CDR2 ANQGSEA. CDR3 protein: CSVLLSSGANVLTF. The CDR3 bases are TGCAGCGTTTTACTCAGCTCTGGGGCCAACGTCCTGACTTTC.

This clonotype has a single count. The V and J genes are TRBV28 and TRBJ1-2; D remains ambiguous. CDR1 MDHEN and CDR2 SYDVKM come from the germline V gene. The CDR3 length is 13 residues. The germline V and J ends were trimmed by 6 bases and 5 bases, with 13 bases remaining between them. CDR3 nucleotides: TGTGCCAGCAGACCTCAGAGCCCTTATGGCTACACCTTC. Residues: CASRPQSPYGYTF.

This clonotype occurred a few times. This chain links TRBV4-2 with TRBJ1-6, with a possible D match to TRBD1 (6 bases). CDR1 and CDR2 (germline): LGHNA, YNFKEQ. The V gene lost 0 bases and the J gene lost 0 bases, with 12 bases spanning the gap. The CDR3 has 18 residues. CDR3 sequence reads: CASSQDPGASSYNSPLHF. DNA of the CDR3: TGTGCCAGCAGCCAAGACCCGGGGGCCTCCTCCTATAATTCACCCCTCCACTTT.

This clonotype was seen more than once but under ten times. The J gene is TRBJ2-1, the V gene TRBV7-3; 9 bases line up with TRBD2. The CDR3 totals 15 residues. The V and J ends lost 8 bases and 7 bases, in that order; junction bases with no gene match: 12. CDR1 is SGHTA and CDR2 is FQGTGA in the germline V gene. The CDR3 is CASSDGGRGTNEQFF. The CDR3 region has the DNA TGTGCCAGCTCGGATGGCGGGAGGGGGACTAATGAGCAGTTCTTC.

This clonotype was counted between two and nine times. The chain joins TRBV20-1 to TRBJ2-1; D remains ambiguous. Trimming cost V 0 bases and J 1 base, with 13 bases left between them. The CDR3 is 16 amino acids. The germline CDR1 and CDR2 sequences are DFQATT and SNEGSKA (reference sequence). In DNA, the CDR3 is TGCAGTGCTAGAGATCTCGGCGACCCTTCCTACAATGAGCAGTTCTTC. This encodes CSARDLGDPSYNEQFF.

This clonotype was recorded a few times. The rearrangement links TRBV7-9 to TRBJ1-5; D gene unclear. CDR3 length: 14 amino acids. Trimming removed 4 bases at V and 0 bases at J, with 7 bases between. The germline CDR1 and CDR2 sequences are SEHNR and FQNEAQ (reference sequence). The CDR3 DNA reads as TGTGCCAGCAGCTCCCAAAATAGCAATCAGCCCCAGCATTTT. Its translation: CASSSQNSNQPQHF.

This clonotype was observed at least ten times. The chain combines TRBV6-2 or TRBV6-3 with TRBJ2-1; 9 nucleotides match TRBD2. This CDR3 is built from 16 residues. The germline V gene has CDR1 MNHEY and CDR2 SVGEGT. After removal of 2 bases from V and 5 bases from J, the junction contained 7 bases not matched to a gene. CDR3 loop: CASSYRSLAGNNEQFF. DNA for the CDR3: TGTGCCAGCAGTTACAGATCCCTAGCGGGAAACAATGAGCAGTTCTTC.

This clonotype was recorded many times. This chain links TRBV7-2 with TRBJ2-7, with TRBD2 identical over 12 bases. In germline, CDR1 is SGHTA, CDR2 FQGNSA. CDR3 length equals 15 residues. V trimming: 5 bases; J trimming: 6 bases; junction bases outside the gene matches: 8. The CDR3 protein is CASSLLAGGPAEQYF. CDR3 nucleotide sequence: TGTGCCAGCAGCCTTCTAGCGGGAGGGCCCGCCGAGCAGTACTTC.

The rearrangement uses TRBV7-2 and TRBJ1-1; D possibly corresponds to TRBD1 (5 bases). The CDR3 runs 14 residues. Trimming left V 5 bases short and J 4 bases short, with 14 bases between. Germline V gene sequence: CDR1 SGHTA, CDR2 FQGNSA. CDR3 protein: CASSPLGGPTEAFF. For the CDR3, the DNA is TGTGCCAGCAGCCCTCTTGGGGGTCCCACTGAAGCTTTCTTT.